This T cell receptor beta chain was identified during a study of CD8 T cells in ankylosing spondylitis. Many counts were recorded for this clonotype. TCRdb re-called the 5' RACE reads with MiXCR, one entry per CDR3 protein. The table lists some 27,000 distinct CDR3 sequences, roughly 5.3% of them singletons, with around 1.8% in the top ten. V shed 1 base, J shed 2 bases, and the junction held 2 bases outside the gene matches. The CDR3 totals 16 residues. CDR1 and CDR2 from the germline V gene are SGDLS and YYNGEE. The chain couples TRBV9 to TRBJ2-1, with 11 bases aligning to TRBD2. The clonotype comes from a female donor with ankylosing spondylitis or in good health (not recorded which). The sample was blood, either unsorted or a sorted T cell fraction (not recorded which). The CDR3 loop is CASSVLAGGPYNEQFF. The CDR3 DNA sequence: TGTGCCAGCAGCGTACTAGCGGGAGGCCCCTACAATGAGCAGTTCTTC.